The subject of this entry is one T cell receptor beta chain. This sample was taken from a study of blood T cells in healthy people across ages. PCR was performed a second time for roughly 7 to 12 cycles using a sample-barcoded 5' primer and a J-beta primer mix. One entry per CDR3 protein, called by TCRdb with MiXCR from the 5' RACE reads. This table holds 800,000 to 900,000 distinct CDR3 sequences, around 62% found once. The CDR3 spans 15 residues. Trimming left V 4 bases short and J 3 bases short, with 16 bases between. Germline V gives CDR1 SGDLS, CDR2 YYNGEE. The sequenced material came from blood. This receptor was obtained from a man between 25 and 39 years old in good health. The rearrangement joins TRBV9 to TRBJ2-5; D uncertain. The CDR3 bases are TGTGCCAGCAGCTCTCGTCAGACTGCAAAAGAGACCCAGTACTTC. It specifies CASSSRQTAKETQYF.